This entry lists 10 T cell receptor beta chains sequenced from one sample in a study of cytomegalovirus exposure and HLA in healthy donors. In the PCR, 60 Vbeta and 13 Jbeta primers were used. Some clones are missing from TCRdb's copy, which holds only in-frame ones; the method was immunoSEQ multiplex PCR. The table records some 120,000 clones, 74% of them present only once. The sample was PBMCs. The origin of the receptors is a man aged 35-49 years in good health and CMV-seropositive.

V is TRBV9 and J is TRBJ2-5; a weak D match, TRBD2 (6 bases). The CDR3 consists of 15 residues. V lost 0 bases, J lost 5 bases, and 14 bases lay in between. Germline V CDR1 and CDR2: SGDLS, YYNGEE. The CDR3 region is CASSVGGRNLETQYF. The CDR3 DNA reads as TGTGCCAGCAGCGTAGGGGGGAGGAATCTTGAGACCCAGTACTTC.

This sequence joins TRBV7-2 and TRBJ2-7; 14 nucleotides match TRBD2. Trimming removed 2 bases from V and 5 bases from J; junction bases left unmatched: 8. The length of the CDR3 is 17 residues. Germline loops: CDR1 SGHTA, CDR2 FQGNSA. CDR3: CASSLREGLAGANEQYF. As DNA, the CDR3 is TGTGCCAGCAGCTTACGCGAGGGACTAGCGGGGGCCAACGAGCAGTACTTC.

This rearrangement joins TRBV30 to TRBJ2-7; 9 bases line up with TRBD2. The CDR3 runs 14 residues. Germline values: CDR1 GTSNPN, CDR2 SVGIG (reference sequence). V lost 2 bases and J lost 2; bases outside the gene matches: 4. CDR3 nucleotides: TGTGCCTGGAGTTCCGGACTAGCGCCCTACGAGCAGTACTTC. Its translation: CAWSSGLAPYEQYF. Based on the CDR3 plus reference TRBV30 and TRBJ2-7, the full variable domain is SQTIHQWPATLVQPVGSPLSLECTVEGTSNPNLYWYRQAAGRGLQLLFYSVGIGQISSEVPQNLSASRPQDRQFILSSKKLLLSDSGFYLCAWSSGLAPYEQYFGPGTRLTVT.

The chain couples TRBV11-2 to TRBJ2-5, with a possible D match to TRBD2 (5 bases). The CDR3 consists of 13 residues. CDR1 and CDR2 (germline): SGHAT, FQNNGV. V was cut by 0 bases and J by 4 bases, with 6 bases left in between. CDR3 bases: TGTGCCAGCAGCTTAGAGGGGAGAGAGACCCAGTACTTC. This codes for CASSLEGRETQYF.

This sequence joins TRBV6-6 and TRBJ1-6; D uncertain. The CDR3 runs to 12 residues. Trimming pared 5 bases from V and 9 bases from J, leaving 8 bases between. CDR1 MNHNY and CDR2 SVGAGI come from the germline V gene (reference sequence). The CDR3 bases are TGTGCCAGCAGTCTCGGTGGTTCACCCCTCCACTTT. It codes for CASSLGGSPLHF.

The chain recombines TRBV28 with TRBJ2-5; a weak D match, TRBD2 (7 bases). The J call may be in error: the DNA end matches TRBJ2-7 better. This CDR3 comprises 15 residues. The germline gives CDR1 MDHEN, CDR2 SYDVKM. CDR3: CASRRGGASSYEQYF. In nucleotides, the CDR3 is TGTGCCAGCAGGAGAGGGGGGGCCAGCTCCTACGAGCAGTACTTC.

This clone was counted once. J is TRBJ2-3 and V is TRBV21-1; the table assigns TRBD2, which was not confirmed against the DNA. TRBV21-1 is reported as a pseudogene. The CDR3 covers 16 residues. The CDR3 coding sequence is TGTGCCAGCAGCTCCCTCGGGAGAGTAGGCGCAGATACGCAGTATTTT. Amino acid sequence: CASSSLGRVGADTQYF.

V usage is TRBV9 and J usage is TRBJ1-1; D not resolved. Trimming took 0 bases from V and 8 from J, leaving 8 bases between them. This CDR3 has 12 amino acids. Germline V lookup: CDR1 SGDLS, CDR2 YYNGEE. In nucleotides, the CDR3 is TGTGCCAGCAGCGTAGTTGGGCTGGAAGCTTTCTTT. Amino acids: CASSVVGLEAFF.

V is TRBV6-5 and J is TRBJ1-6; TRBD1 matches at 7 bases. The CDR3 runs to 15 residues. Germline trimming cut 4 bases from V and 7 bases from J; bases unmatched to any gene: 7. CDR1 is MNHEY, CDR2 SVGAGI, per germline. The CDR3 loop reads CASSSVTGQNSPLHF. In nucleotides, the CDR3 is TGTGCCAGCAGTTCGGTGACAGGGCAAAATTCACCCCTCCACTTT.

V is TRBV28 and J is TRBJ1-6; TRBD1 matches 12 bases. The germline V gene has CDR1 MDHEN and CDR2 SYDVKM. V lost 2 bases and J lost 10; bases outside the gene matches: 9. This CDR3 comprises 17 residues. The CDR3 coding sequence is TGTGCCAGCAGTTTAGTACCGGGACAGGGGGCATTGTCACCCCTCCACTTT. Protein: CASSLVPGQGALSPLHF.